The 32 T cell receptor beta chains below were found in one sample sequenced in a study of blood T cell repertoires in COVID-19. The data were produced by immunoSEQ multiplex PCR, yet TCRdb's version contains in-frame clones alone and is incomplete. This sample has fewer than 150,000 clones, with about four fifths found just once. The sequenced sample was peripheral blood. The receptors come from a woman between 25 and 40 years old who had recovered from COVID-19.

The V call is TRBV18, the J call TRBJ2-3, with 12 nucleotides matching TRBD2. Germline CDR1 and CDR2: KGHSH and LQKENI. After removal of 2 bases from V and 7 bases from J, the junction contained 7 bases not matched to a gene. The CDR3 totals 16 residues. CDR3 region: CASSPSTSGGGNTQYF. In DNA, the CDR3 is TGTGCCAGCTCACCATCGACTAGCGGGGGCGGAAATACGCAGTATTTT.

V and J are TRBV5-5 and TRBJ2-5; D might be TRBD1 (5 bases). With 0 bases removed from V and 4 bases from J, the gap between germline ends came to 13 bases. The CDR3 runs 15 residues. Germline CDR1 reads SGHKS; CDR2 reads YYEKEE (reference sequence). The CDR3 here is CASSLGRVGAETQYF. The CDR3, as DNA: TGTGCCAGCAGCTTGGGCAGGGTAGGAGCAGAGACCCAGTACTTC.

The chain has TRBV7-7 and TRBJ2-6; TRBD1 aligns across 8 bases. This CDR3 comprises 14 residues. The germline CDR1 and CDR2 sequences are SSHAT and FNYEAQ (reference sequence). The CDR3 region is CASGQGAGANVLTF. DNA of the CDR3: TGTGCTAGCGGACAGGGCGCTGGGGCCAACGTCCTGACTTTC.

This chain links TRBV19 with TRBJ1-2, with no clear D. Trimming stripped 1 base from V and 6 bases from J, with 6 bases between. The length of the CDR3 is 12 residues. In germline, CDR1 is LNHDA, CDR2 SQIVND (reference sequence). The CDR3 nucleotides read TGTGCCAGTAGTATAGGAGAGGATGGCTACACCTTC. This sequence encodes CASSIGEDGYTF.

The chain couples TRBV7-8 to TRBJ1-3; 10 bases match TRBD1. The CDR3 spans 15 residues. The ends lost 4 bases at V and 4 bases at J; junction bases unmatched: 4. The germline CDR1 and CDR2 sequences are SGHVS and FQNEAQ. CDR3 sequence: CASSSGQGKGNTIYF. The CDR3 DNA is TGTGCCAGCAGCTCGGGACAGGGGAAAGGAAACACCATATATTTT. Variable domain in full (rest from reference TRBV7-8 and TRBJ1-3): GAGVSQSPRYKVAKRGQDVALRCDPISGHVSLFWYQQALGQGPEFLTYFQNEAQLDKSGLPSDRFFAERPEGSVSTLKIQRTQQEDSAVYLCASSSGQGKGNTIYFGEGSWLTVV.

This clone appeared a few times. The chain uses TRBV10-2 and TRBJ1-1; the D gene is possibly TRBD1 (5 bases). Between the trimmed V and J ends, which lost 2 bases and 3 bases, there was a span of 10 bases. Germline V gene sequence: CDR1 WSHSY, CDR2 SAAADI. The CDR3 is 14 amino acids. In DNA form, the CDR3 reads TGCGCCAGCAGTGAGCCTCCCAGGGACACTGAAGCTTTCTTT. This translates into CASSEPPRDTEAFF.

The rearrangement joins TRBV5-1 to TRBJ2-5; TRBD1 matches at 8 bases. Germline V lookup: CDR1 SGHRS, CDR2 YFSETQ. J was trimmed by 5 bases and V by 0 bases; bases with no gene match: 9. The CDR3 has 16 residues. CDR3 sequence (DNA): TGCGCCAGCAGCTTGGGACAGGGGACGCCCTTGGAGACCCAGTACTTC. This codes for CASSLGQGTPLETQYF.

The V call is TRBV2, the J call TRBJ1-1, with D possibly matching TRBD1 (5 bases). This CDR3 comprises 14 residues. Germline values: CDR1 SNHLY, CDR2 FYNNEI. Trimming removed 6 bases at V and 8 bases at J, with 19 bases between. CDR3 protein: CASREWREGNEAFF. The CDR3 region has the DNA TGTGCCAGCAGGGAATGGCGGGAGGGGAACGAAGCTTTCTTT.

The table lists this clone with a count of one. The rearrangement uses TRBV5-5 and TRBJ1-3, with 7 positions matching TRBD1. CDR3 length: 14 amino acids. The junction had 0 bases not matched to a gene; V was cut back by 0 bases and J by 3 bases. Germline V gene sequence: CDR1 SGHKS, CDR2 YYEKEE (reference sequence). CDR3 protein: CASSLGDSGNTIYF. CDR3 DNA: TGTGCCAGCAGCTTGGGGGACAGTGGAAACACCATATATTTT.

This chain joins TRBV6-5 and TRBJ2-7; 9 bases are a match to TRBD2. CDR3 length equals 13 residues. V trimming: 6 bases; J trimming: 0 bases; junction bases outside the gene matches: 0. Looked up from germline, CDR1 is MNHEY and CDR2 is SVGAGI. Written as DNA, the CDR3 is TGTGCCAGCAGGACTAGCGGCTCCTACGAGCAGTACTTC. The encoded protein is CASRTSGSYEQYF.

This sequence joins TRBV3-1 (or the pseudogene TRBV3-2) and TRBJ1-6; 9 bases match TRBD1. This CDR3 comprises 15 residues. The V and J ends lost 4 bases and 5 bases, in that order; junction bases with no gene match: 3. CDR1 LGHDT and CDR2 YNNKEL come from the germline V gene (reference sequence). CDR3 sequence: CASSRRTGDNSPLHF. The CDR3 nucleotides are TGTGCCAGCAGCCGACGGACAGGGGATAATTCACCCCTCCACTTT.

The genes are TRBV4-2 and TRBJ2-5; weak D call: TRBD2 (6 bases). The CDR3 totals 14 residues. The V end was cut by 4 bases, the J end by 5 bases, with 14 bases between. The germline CDR1 and CDR2 sequences are LGHNA and YNFKEQ. The CDR3 nucleotides are TGTGCCAGCAGCCCAGGAGGCGGGACGGAGACCCAGTACTTC. Its translation is CASSPGGGTETQYF.

This sequence joins TRBV5-1 and TRBJ2-3; perhaps TRBD1 as D (5 bases). Trimming removed 4 bases from V and 1 base from J, with 13 bases in between. Germline V lookup: CDR1 SGHRS, CDR2 YFSETQ. This CDR3 spans 15 amino acids. CDR3 region: CASSLQADGTDTQYF. In DNA form, the CDR3 reads TGCGCCAGCAGCCTACAGGCGGACGGCACAGATACGCAGTATTTT. Based on the CDR3 plus reference TRBV5-1 and TRBJ2-3, the full variable domain is KAGVTQTPRYLIKTRGQQVTLSCSPISGHRSVSWYQQTPGQGLQFLFEYFSETQRNKGNFPGRFSGRQFSNSRSEMNVSTLELGDSALYLCASSLQADGTDTQYFGPGTRLTVL.

This clone was picked up a small number of times. The chain couples TRBV3-1 (or the pseudogene TRBV3-2) to TRBJ2-5, with TRBD2 identical over 8 bases. Unmatched junction bases numbered 12, after V lost 1 base and J lost 5 bases. Germline CDR1 and CDR2: LGHDT and YNNKEL (reference sequence). The CDR3 contains 17 residues. CDR3 in amino acids: CASSQGRPGGREETQYF. Written as DNA, the CDR3 is TGTGCCAGCAGCCAAGGACGCCCGGGGGGGAGGGAGGAGACCCAGTACTTC.

The genes are TRBV27 and TRBJ1-2; D remains unclear. The CDR3 has 14 amino acids. Germline V gene data show CDR1 as MNHEY and CDR2 as SMNVEV (reference sequence). V was cut by 3 bases and J by 5 bases, with 13 bases left in between. The CDR3 sequence is CASSFDTGRYGYTF. The CDR3 DNA reads as TGTGCCAGCAGTTTCGACACGGGGAGGTATGGCTACACCTTC.

This clone was seen a handful of times. V usage is TRBV6-5 and J usage is TRBJ1-2; 9 nucleotides line up with TRBD1. With 2 bases clipped from V and 8 bases from J, the junction kept 9 bases outside the gene matches. The CDR3 loop spans 15 amino acids. Germline V gene lookup returns CDR1 MNHEY and CDR2 SVGAGI. CDR3 coding DNA: TGTGCCAGCAGTTACCGGGACAGGGCCCTCTTAGGCTACACCTTC. Its protein is CASSYRDRALLGYTF.

The chain uses TRBV12-5 and TRBJ2-7, with 8 bases fitting TRBD1. V lost 2 bases and J lost 7; bases outside the gene matches: 19. This CDR3 is built from 18 residues. CDR1 and CDR2 (germline): LGHNT, FRNRAP. The CDR3 sequence: CASGLTGTGLGRVGEQYF. In nucleotides, the CDR3 is TGTGCTAGTGGTTTGACCGGGACAGGTTTAGGTCGGGTAGGGGAGCAGTACTTC.

The J gene is TRBJ1-5, the V gene TRBV12-5; D is perhaps TRBD1 (5 bases). CDR1 and CDR2 (germline): LGHNT, FRNRAP. The CDR3 consists of 17 residues. The germline V and J ends were trimmed by 4 bases and 9 bases, with 25 bases remaining between them. The CDR3 DNA reads TGTGCTAGTGGTTCCCCTGACCCGGGGGTTGAAGGAGGGCCCCAGCATTTT. It specifies CASGSPDPGVEGGPQHF.

The rearrangement uses TRBV7-8 and TRBJ2-5; D remains ambiguous. With 5 bases removed from V and 9 bases from J, the gap between germline ends came to 13 bases. CDR3 length equals 12 residues. Germline V gene sequence: CDR1 SGHVS, CDR2 FQNEAQ. The CDR3, as DNA: TGTGCCAGCAGCCCCCCCCCGAGGCCCCAGTACTTC. Amino acid sequence: CASSPPPRPQYF.

J is TRBJ1-5 and V is TRBV19, with 10 bases aligning to TRBD1. The CDR3 consists of 14 residues. The ends lost 10 bases at V and 8 bases at J; junction bases unmatched: 11. Germline V CDR1 and CDR2: LNHDA, SQIVND (reference sequence). The CDR3 bases are TGTGCCACTTCAGACAGGGGGCATGGAAAGCCCCAGCATTTT. Its protein is CATSDRGHGKPQHF.

J is TRBJ2-5 and V is TRBV11-1, with no clear D. The V gene lost 2 bases and the J gene lost 4 bases, with 11 bases spanning the gap. CDR3 length equals 14 residues. The germline gives CDR1 SGHAT, CDR2 FQDESV (reference sequence). CDR3 region: CASSLSLSRETQYF. CDR3 sequence (DNA): TGTGCCAGCAGCTTATCACTGTCTCGAGAGACCCAGTACTTC.

The chain combines TRBV12-3 or TRBV12-4 with TRBJ1-5, with unresolved D. This CDR3 is 13 amino acids long. V was cut by 10 bases and J by 7 bases, with 17 bases left in between. For the CDR3, the DNA is TGTGCCACGGCCGTGGGAGACGAGCAGCCCCAGCATTTT. It yields the protein CATAVGDEQPQHF.

The CDR3 nucleotides are TGTGCCAGCTCCCCGGTACGAGCGGGGGGAGGCACAGATACGCAGTATTTT. Translated: CASSPVRAGGGTDTQYF. The V call is TRBV18, the J call TRBJ2-3, with 9 bases fitting TRBD2. Germline CDR1 and CDR2: KGHSH and LQKENI. The CDR3 is made up of 17 amino acids. With 6 bases clipped from V and 1 base from J, the junction kept 11 bases outside the gene matches. Supplemented by reference TRBV18 and TRBJ2-3, the full variable domain reads NAGVMQNPRHLVRRRGQEARLRCSPMKGHSHVYWYRQLPEEGLKFMVYLQKENIIDESGMPKERFSAEFPKEGPSILRIQQVVRGDSAAYFCASSPVRAGGGTDTQYFGPGTRLTVL.

The V gene is TRBV9, the J gene TRBJ2-1; 8 nucleotides agree with TRBD2. Germline V CDR1 and CDR2: SGDLS, YYNGEE. The CDR3 consists of 14 residues. V dropped 0 bases and J dropped 6; count of bases not matched to a gene: 2. Here the CDR3 DNA reads TGTGCCAGCAGCGTAGAGGGACTAGTCAATGAGCAGTTCTTC. Translating gives CASSVEGLVNEQFF. Full variable domain (remainder filled in from reference TRBV9 and TRBJ2-1): DSGVTQTPKHLITATGQRVTLRCSPRSGDLSVYWYQQSLDQGLQFLIQYYNGEERAKGNILERFSAQQFPDLHSELNLSSLELGDSALYFCASSVEGLVNEQFFGPGTRLTVL.

The genes are TRBV5-8 and TRBJ1-2; D might be TRBD1 (5 bases). The CDR3 is made up of 16 amino acids. Trimming took off 2 bases at V and 4 bases at J, with 18 bases between the two ends. Germline V lookup: CDR1 SGHTS, CDR2 YDEGEE. The CDR3 spells CASSFQSTAIAYGYTF. The CDR3 DNA reads as TGTGCCAGCAGCTTTCAATCGACAGCAATAGCCTATGGCTACACCTTC.

The rearrangement joins TRBV5-1 to TRBJ1-1, with TRBD1 matching over 9 bases. CDR1 is SGHRS, CDR2 YFSETQ, per germline. V shed 4 bases and J 5 bases; nucleotides not matched to a gene: 6. The CDR3 length is 14 residues. In DNA form, the CDR3 reads TGCGCCAGCAGCCAGGGACAGGGTAGGACTGAAGCTTTCTTT. Its translation: CASSQGQGRTEAFF.

This clone is a singleton in its sample. The chain uses TRBV27 and TRBJ2-7, with 9 bases lining up with TRBD2. This CDR3 region has 16 residues. V was pared by 0 bases and J by 6 bases, with 9 bases of the junction left unmatched. Germline V gives CDR1 MNHEY, CDR2 SMNVEV (reference sequence). CDR3 coding DNA: TGTGCCAGCAGTTTATCGCTAGCGGGGAAAAGGTTCGAGCAGTACTTC. The encoded protein is CASSLSLAGKRFEQYF.

This chain joins TRBV18 and TRBJ1-1; TRBD1 might be the D (5 bases). The CDR3 contains 14 residues. Deletions cut 5 bases from V and 0 bases from J, with 10 bases between. The V gene's germline CDR1 is KGHSH and CDR2 LQKENI. The CDR3 DNA sequence: TGTGCCAGCTCATACACAGGACTGAACACTGAAGCTTTCTTT. It translates to CASSYTGLNTEAFF.

This rearrangement joins TRBV4-1 to TRBJ1-2; 10 nucleotides match TRBD1. Germline V gene lookup returns CDR1 MGHRA and CDR2 YSYEKL. This CDR3 comprises 19 residues. The junction had 14 bases not matched to a gene; V was cut back by 0 bases and J by 4 bases. The CDR3 nucleotides are TGCGCCAGCAGCCAAGACTTACTTTTGGGGACAGGGGATAGCTATGGCTACACCTTC. It codes for CASSQDLLLGTGDSYGYTF.

The chain uses TRBV2 and TRBJ1-2, with D uncertain. Trimming left V 7 bases short and J 1 base short, with 16 bases between. Per the germline V gene, CDR1 is SNHLY and CDR2 is FYNNEI. The CDR3 contains 15 residues. CDR3 DNA sequence: TGTGCCAGCATTTTCAACGGGAACAGTAACTATGGCTACACCTTC. It encodes CASIFNGNSNYGYTF.

This chain uses TRBV9 with TRBJ2-2, with D perhaps matching TRBD1 (6 bases). V lost 4 bases, J lost 0 bases, and 13 bases lay in between. Germline lookup yields CDR1 SGDLS and CDR2 YYNGEE. CDR3 length: 16 amino acids. For the CDR3, the DNA is TGTGCCAGCAGCAGGTTGGGGGCGACGAACACCGGGGAGCTGTTTTTT. Its translation: CASSRLGATNTGELFF.

The chain uses TRBV19 and TRBJ1-1, with 7 nucleotides matching TRBD1. The V gene's germline CDR1 is LNHDA and CDR2 SQIVND (reference sequence). V shed 6 bases, J shed 6 bases, and the junction held 7 bases outside the gene matches. The CDR3 consists of 13 residues. The CDR3 loop reads CASRRQGLPEAFF. In DNA, the CDR3 is TGTGCCAGTAGAAGACAGGGTTTACCTGAAGCTTTCTTT.